This passage covers 22 T cell receptor beta chains from one sample sequenced in a study of cytomegalovirus exposure and HLA in healthy donors. Vbeta (60) and Jbeta (13) primers were used in the PCR. The table came from immunoSEQ multiplex PCR; TCRdb's copy has only in-frame clones and leaves some out. The table has fewer than 200,000 clones, roughly 80% seen once; the top ten hold roughly 1.9%. Sequencing input: PBMCs. The receptor set was obtained from a human donor in good health.

The chain recombines TRBV5-6 with TRBJ2-7; 8 bases line up with TRBD1. Looked up from germline, CDR1 is SGHDT and CDR2 is YYEEEE. This CDR3 spans 14 amino acids. V shed 0 bases and J 4 bases; nucleotides not matched to a gene: 3. The CDR3 here is CASSLGTGKYEQYF. The CDR3 DNA sequence: TGTGCCAGCAGCTTGGGGACAGGGAAGTACGAGCAGTACTTC.

This clone was detected a few times. The chain employs TRBV27 and TRBJ1-2; 8 bases are shared with TRBD1. After removal of 4 bases from V and 3 bases from J, the junction contained 10 bases not matched to a gene. The CDR3 runs to 16 residues. In germline, CDR1 is MNHEY, CDR2 SMNVEV (reference sequence). The CDR3 nucleotides read TGTGCCAGCAGTTCATACGGACAGGGTTATTACTATGGCTACACCTTC. It translates to CASSSYGQGYYYGYTF.

The rearrangement uses TRBV2 and TRBJ1-3; the D is unclear. This CDR3 spans 13 amino acids. V was shortened by 4 bases and J by 7 bases, with 11 bases between the two germline ends. Germline V gene data show CDR1 as SNHLY and CDR2 as FYNNEI. Here the CDR3 DNA reads TGTGCCAGCAGTGTCGAGGTTCGCAACACCATATATTTT. Translating gives CASSVEVRNTIYF.

This clone occurred once. The rearrangement links TRBV6-1 to TRBJ2-6, with TRBD1 identical over 8 bases. Germline trimming cut 6 bases from V and 0 bases from J; bases unmatched to any gene: 1. The CDR3 length is 15 residues. In germline, CDR1 is MNHNS, CDR2 SASEGT. CDR3 region: CASRDRGSGANVLTF. The CDR3, as DNA: TGTGCCAGCAGAGACAGGGGCTCTGGGGCCAACGTCCTGACTTTC.

The chain employs TRBV19 and TRBJ1-2; the D gene is possibly TRBD1 (5 bases). V lost 4 bases and J 2 bases, leaving 11 bases between the germline ends. Germline CDR1 LNHDA, CDR2 SQIVND (reference sequence). The CDR3 spans 14 residues. As DNA, the CDR3 is TGTGCCAGTAGTACCTGGGACTCCAACTATGGCTACACCTTC. Its translation: CASSTWDSNYGYTF.

The chain carries TRBV18 and TRBJ2-1; TRBD1 matches 7 bases. Germline CDR1 is KGHSH and CDR2 is LQKENI. The trim removed 1 base at V and 6 bases at J, leaving 9 bases unmatched. This CDR3 comprises 16 residues. This chain's CDR3 is CASSPRGTTGANEQFF. The CDR3, as DNA: TGTGCCAGCTCACCACGGGGGACCACAGGGGCCAATGAGCAGTTCTTC.

This clone was detected only once. The J gene is TRBJ2-2, the V gene TRBV5-1; 11 nucleotides agree with TRBD2. The trim removed 6 bases at V and 6 bases at J, leaving 10 bases unmatched. The CDR3 consists of 16 residues. Germline CDR1 reads SGHRS; CDR2 reads YFSETQ. The DNA for the CDR3 is TGCGCCAGCACGACAACTAGCGGGGGCCTCCCCGGGGAGCTGTTTTTT. Protein sequence: CASTTTSGGLPGELFF.

The V call is TRBV11-1, the J call TRBJ2-3; 10 nucleotides match TRBD2. CDR1 and CDR2 from the germline V gene are SGHAT and FQDESV (reference sequence). The CDR3 is 16 residues long. With 5 bases clipped from V and 1 base from J, the junction kept 6 bases outside the gene matches. The DNA of the CDR3 is TGTGCCAGCAGCGGATGGACTAGCGGACGCACAGATACGCAGTATTTT. Translating it yields CASSGWTSGRTDTQYF.

This clone was seen only a few times. The V gene is TRBV2, the J gene TRBJ2-7; perhaps TRBD1 as D (5 bases). V dropped 6 bases and J dropped 4 bases, with 10 bases sitting between them. Germline V gives CDR1 SNHLY, CDR2 FYNNEI. This CDR3 is 12 amino acids long. CDR3 residues: CASRLDKYEQYF. The CDR3 coding sequence is TGTGCCAGCAGGCTGGACAAGTACGAGCAGTACTTC. Variable domain in full (rest from reference TRBV2 and TRBJ2-7): EPEVTQTPSHQVTQMGQEVILRCVPISNHLYFYWYRQILGQKVEFLVSFYNNEISEKSEIFDDQFSVERPDGSNFTLKIRSTKLEDSAMYFCASRLDKYEQYFGPGTRLTVT.

V is TRBV29-1 and J is TRBJ1-1, with D possibly TRBD1 on 6 matching bases. V lost 3 bases, J lost 4 bases, and 15 bases lay in between. Germline-derived CDR1 and CDR2 are SQVTM and ANQGSEA. The CDR3 runs 14 residues. This CDR3 is CSVDSGDGATEAFF. Here the CDR3 DNA reads TGCAGCGTTGATTCAGGGGATGGGGCCACTGAAGCTTTCTTT.

This clone has a single count. The chain carries TRBV21-1 and TRBJ2-7; no DNA check was done on the table's D call, TRBD1. TRBV21-1 constitutes a pseudogene. This CDR3 region has 12 residues. Here the CDR3 reads CASSKVVAGRHF. The CDR3 nucleotides are TGTGCCAGCAGCAAAGTCGTGGCAGGTAGACACTTC.

The V call is TRBV19, the J call TRBJ1-5, with 8 nucleotides matching TRBD1. This CDR3 contains 16 residues. Germline V gene data show CDR1 as LNHDA and CDR2 as SQIVND (reference sequence). After removal of 4 bases from V and 6 bases from J, the junction contained 11 bases not matched to a gene. The DNA for the CDR3 is TGTGCCAGTAGTAGGGGGAGACAGGGGCGATCTCAGCCCCAGCATTTT. It encodes CASSRGRQGRSQPQHF.

The genes are TRBV7-2 and TRBJ1-5; D gene unclear. This CDR3 has 16 amino acids. The germline V gene encodes CDR1 SGHTA and CDR2 FQGNSA. Trimming took 2 bases from V and 4 from J, leaving 15 bases between them. In nucleotides, the CDR3 is TGTGCCAGCAGCTTACGTTCAGTAACCAATAATCAGCCCCAGCATTTT. This encodes CASSLRSVTNNQPQHF.

V gene TRBV5-1 combines with J gene TRBJ1-2; D perhaps matches TRBD1 (6 bases). The germline V and J ends were trimmed by 4 bases and 4 bases, with 20 bases remaining between them. CDR3 length: 16 amino acids. Germline loops: CDR1 SGHRS, CDR2 YFSETQ. For the CDR3, the DNA is TGCGCCAGCAGCGGACCTCCCCCAGGGGAGCCCTATGGCTACACCTTC. Translation: CASSGPPPGEPYGYTF.

For this clone: Different DNA sequences within this sample yield the same CDR3. The chain joins TRBV29-1 to TRBJ2-2; possible D gene TRBD1, 6 bases. This CDR3 contains 13 residues. The germline CDR1 and CDR2 sequences are SQVTM and ANQGSEA. Trimming shortened V by 3 bases and J by 1 base, and 6 bases separated the two germline ends. CDR3 bases: TGCAGCGTTGACAGGGGGAACACCGGGGAGCTGTTTTTT. Its translation is CSVDRGNTGELFF.

The chain has TRBV19 and TRBJ2-3, with TRBD2 identical over 12 bases. Germline assignment: CDR1 LNHDA and CDR2 SQIVND (reference sequence). With 1 base clipped from V and 1 base from J, the junction kept 6 bases outside the gene matches. The CDR3 runs 18 residues. CDR3 residues: CASSIALAGGPGTDTQYF. The CDR3, as DNA: TGTGCCAGTAGTATAGCCCTAGCGGGGGGGCCGGGCACAGATACGCAGTATTTT.

The chain has TRBV7-2 and TRBJ2-3; TRBD2 agrees at 12 bases. V lost 1 base and J lost 2; bases outside the gene matches: 1. Germline CDR1 is SGHTA and CDR2 is FQGNSA. The CDR3 extends over 16 amino acids. DNA of the CDR3: TGTGCCAGCAGCTTAGGACTAGCGGGGGACACAGATACGCAGTATTTT. As protein: CASSLGLAGDTDTQYF.

Only a few counts were recorded for this clone. The genes are TRBV7-2 and TRBJ2-1; 11 bases match TRBD2. This CDR3 is 16 amino acids long. The V gene's germline CDR1 is SGHTA and CDR2 FQGNSA. Trimming removed 4 bases from V and 3 bases from J; junction bases left unmatched: 5. The CDR3 region has the DNA TGTGCCAGCAGCTCCCCCGGGACTAGCGGCTACAATGAGCAGTTCTTC. Its protein is CASSSPGTSGYNEQFF.

The gene calls are TRBV7-2 and TRBJ2-7, with D possibly matching TRBD1 (9 bases). Deletions cut 3 bases from V and 5 bases from J, with 23 bases between. The CDR3 is made up of 17 amino acids. Germline V gives CDR1 SGHTA, CDR2 FQGNSA. This chain's CDR3 is CASSFRMGLGTGNEQYF. The CDR3 DNA is TGTGCCAGCAGCTTCCGTATGGGACTAGGGACAGGGAACGAGCAGTACTTC. The full variable domain, its missing parts supplied by reference TRBV7-2 and TRBJ2-7, is GAGVSQSPSNKVTEKGKDVELRCDPISGHTALYWYRQSLGQGLEFLIYFQGNSAPDKSGLPSDRFSAERTGGSVSTLTIQRTQQEDSAVYLCASSFRMGLGTGNEQYFGPGTRLTVT.

This clone was picked up a small number of times. The CDR3 loop is CASSQGTGWDEQYF. The CDR3, as DNA: TGCGCCAGCAGCCAAGGAACAGGGTGGGACGAGCAGTACTTC. The chain uses TRBV4-3 and TRBJ2-7; perhaps TRBD1 as D (6 bases). The CDR3 runs 14 residues. Trimming left V 1 base short and J 5 bases short, with 12 bases between. Germline V gene sequence: CDR1 LGHNA, CDR2 YSLEER.

The chain combines TRBV2 with TRBJ1-1, with D tentatively TRBD1 (5 bases). The CDR3 is 14 amino acids. V gave up 6 bases and J gave up 1 base, with 12 bases separating them. Looked up from germline, CDR1 is SNHLY and CDR2 is FYNNEI. The CDR3 DNA sequence: TGTGCCAGCAGGGGGGGAGGGTCGAACACTGAAGCTTTCTTT. It translates to CASRGGGSNTEAFF.

V usage is TRBV11-2 and J usage is TRBJ1-1; D possibly corresponds to TRBD1 (5 bases). Germline V lookup: CDR1 SGHAT, CDR2 FQNNGV. The CDR3 has 13 residues. The germline V and J ends were trimmed by 0 bases and 11 bases, with 13 bases remaining between them. The CDR3 is CASSLDGGVEAFF. As DNA, the CDR3 is TGTGCCAGCAGCTTAGATGGGGGGGTTGAGGCTTTCTTT. The complete variable domain, with remaining parts taken from reference TRBV11-2 and TRBJ1-1, reads EAGVAQSPRYKIIEKRQSVAFWCNPISGHATLYWYQQILGQGPKLLIQFQNNGVVDDSQLPKDRFSAERLKGVDSTLKIQPAKLEDSAVYLCASSLDGGVEAFFGQGTRLTVV.